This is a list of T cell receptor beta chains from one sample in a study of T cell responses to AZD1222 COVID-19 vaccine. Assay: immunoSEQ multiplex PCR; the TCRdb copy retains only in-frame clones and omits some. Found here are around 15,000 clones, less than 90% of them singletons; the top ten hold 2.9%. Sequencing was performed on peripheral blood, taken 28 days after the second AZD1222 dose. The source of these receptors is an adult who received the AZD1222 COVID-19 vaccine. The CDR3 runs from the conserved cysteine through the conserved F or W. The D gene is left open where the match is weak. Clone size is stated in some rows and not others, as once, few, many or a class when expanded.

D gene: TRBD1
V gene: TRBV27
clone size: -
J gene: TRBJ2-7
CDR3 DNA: TGTGCCAGCAGGCAGGGACAGGGGATCTACGAGCAGTACTTC
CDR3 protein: CASRQGQGIYEQYF

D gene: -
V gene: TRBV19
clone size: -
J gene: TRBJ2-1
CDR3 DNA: TGTGCCAGTAGTATAGAGGGCAGGGGGGTTAACAATGAGCAGTTCTTC
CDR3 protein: CASSIEGRGVNNEQFF

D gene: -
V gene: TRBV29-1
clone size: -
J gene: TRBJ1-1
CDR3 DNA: TGCAGCGTTGAAGATCTAGGGGGGTCGAGGACTGAAGCTTTCTTT
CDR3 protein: CSVEDLGGSRTEAFF

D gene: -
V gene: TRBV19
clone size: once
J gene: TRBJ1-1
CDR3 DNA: TGTGCCACCCCTCTTATTCGGGGGGAGGACACTGAAGCTTTCTTT
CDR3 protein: CATPLIRGEDTEAFF

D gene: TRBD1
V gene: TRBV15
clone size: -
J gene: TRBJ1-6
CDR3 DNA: TGTGCCATCTCCGGGACAGGGACAAATTCACCCCTCCACTTT
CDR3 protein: CAISGTGTNSPLHF

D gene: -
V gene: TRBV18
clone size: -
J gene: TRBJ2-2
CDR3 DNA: TGTGCCAGCTCACCGTCGGGGGGCAGCGGGGAGCTGTTTTTT
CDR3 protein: CASSPSGGSGELFF

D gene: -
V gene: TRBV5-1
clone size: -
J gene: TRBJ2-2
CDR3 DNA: TGCGCCAGCTCCGATCTGGGGCAAGGCACCGGGGAGCTGTTTTTT
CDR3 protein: CASSDLGQGTGELFF

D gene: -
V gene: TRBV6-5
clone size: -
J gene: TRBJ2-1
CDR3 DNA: TGTGCCAGCCCGTTGGGAAGGGGCCCCTACAATGAGCAGTTCTTC
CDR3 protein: CASPLGRGPYNEQFF

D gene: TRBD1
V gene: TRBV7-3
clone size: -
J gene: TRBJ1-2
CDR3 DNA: TGTGCCAGCAGCACGGGACAGGGGGAACCCGACTACACCTTC
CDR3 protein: CASSTGQGEPDYTF

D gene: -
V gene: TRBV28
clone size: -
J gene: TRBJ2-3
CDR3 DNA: TGTGCCAGCAGTTCCTTAGCGAGCAACACAGATACGCAGTATTTT
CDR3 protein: CASSSLASNTDTQYF

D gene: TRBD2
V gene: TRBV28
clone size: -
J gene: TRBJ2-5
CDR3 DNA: TGTGCCTTCCTCGTTTGGTTAGCGGGGGAAGAGACCCAGTACTTC
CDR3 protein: CAFLVWLAGEETQYF

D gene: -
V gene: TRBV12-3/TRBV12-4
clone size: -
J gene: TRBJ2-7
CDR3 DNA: TGTGCCAGCAGTTTAGGGCGTAAACAGTACTTC
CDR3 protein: CASSLGRKQYF

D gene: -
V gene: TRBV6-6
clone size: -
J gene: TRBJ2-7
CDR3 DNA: TGTGCCAGCAGCCCCTACGGAGCCGGAGGTCTTTACGAGCAGTACTTC
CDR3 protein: CASSPYGAGGLYEQYF

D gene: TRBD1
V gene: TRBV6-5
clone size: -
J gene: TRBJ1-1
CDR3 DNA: TGTGCCAGCAGGAGCGGACAGGGGAAGCGGACTGAAGCTTTCTTT
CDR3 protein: CASRSGQGKRTEAFF

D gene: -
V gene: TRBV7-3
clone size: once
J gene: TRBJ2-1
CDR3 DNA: TGTGCCAGCAGCTTAGCGGTTAAGGATGAGCAGTTCTTC
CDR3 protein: CASSLAVKDEQFF

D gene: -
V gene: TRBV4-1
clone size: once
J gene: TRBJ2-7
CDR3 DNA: TGCGCCAGCAGCCAAGATTTCGGCTCCCGTTACGAGCAGTACTTC
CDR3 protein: CASSQDFGSRYEQYF

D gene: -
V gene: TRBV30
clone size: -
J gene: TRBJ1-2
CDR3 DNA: TGTGCCACCTCACAGGGCAGCTATGGCTACACCTTC
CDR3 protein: CATSQGSYGYTF

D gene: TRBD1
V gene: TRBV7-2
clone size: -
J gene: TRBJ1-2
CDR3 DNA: TGTGCCAGCAGCTTAGGTCAGGGGGCTTTAGGCTACACCTTC
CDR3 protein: CASSLGQGALGYTF

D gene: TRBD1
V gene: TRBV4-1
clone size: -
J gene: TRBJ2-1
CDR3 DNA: TGCGCCATTCTCAACCGGGACAGGGACAATGAGCAGTTCTTC
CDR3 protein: CAILNRDRDNEQFF

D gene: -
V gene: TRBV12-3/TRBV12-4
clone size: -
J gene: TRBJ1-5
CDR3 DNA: TGTGCCAGCCGCGCCGGCGTCGGCCAGCCCCAGCATTTT
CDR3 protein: CASRAGVGQPQHF

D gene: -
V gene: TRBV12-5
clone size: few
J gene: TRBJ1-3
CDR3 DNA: TGTGCTAGTGGTACTGGAAACACCATATATTTT
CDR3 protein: CASGTGNTIYF

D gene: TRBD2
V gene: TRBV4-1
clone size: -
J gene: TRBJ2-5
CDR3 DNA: TGCGCCAGCAGCCAAGATCTGGCTAGCGGGAGTCGAGAGACCCAGTACTTC
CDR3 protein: CASSQDLASGSRETQYF

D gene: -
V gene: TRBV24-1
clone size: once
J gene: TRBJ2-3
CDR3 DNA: TGTGCCACCAGTTCGGGGGGCACAGATACGCAGTATTTT
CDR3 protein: CATSSGGTDTQYF

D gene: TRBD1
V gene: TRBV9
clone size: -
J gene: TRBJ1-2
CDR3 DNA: TGTGCCAGCAGCACCTGGACAGGGGGCTATGGCTACACCTTC
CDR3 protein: CASSTWTGGYGYTF